The 6 T cell receptor beta chains below were found in one sample sequenced in a study of T cell responses to AZD1222 COVID-19 vaccine. Only in-frame clones appear in the TCRdb table, and some are missing; sequencing was by immunoSEQ multiplex PCR. The sample records approximately 150,000 clones, 90% to 95% being singletons. Here the sequenced sample was peripheral blood, taken 28 days after the second AZD1222 dose. The receptors shown here come from an adult who received the AZD1222 COVID-19 vaccine.

The rearrangement uses TRBV24-1 and TRBJ2-5, with D perhaps matching TRBD2 (5 bases). V gave up 11 bases and J gave up 6 bases, with 18 bases separating them. There are 13 residues in the CDR3. Germline V gene data show CDR1 as KGHDR and CDR2 as SFDVKD. The DNA for the CDR3 is TGTGCCATAGCCGAGCCGGGGATACAGACCCAGTACTTC. This encodes CAIAEPGIQTQYF.

V usage is TRBV28 and J usage is TRBJ1-6, with D perhaps TRBD1 (5 bases). V dropped 6 bases and J dropped 13 bases, with 16 bases sitting between them. The CDR3 loop spans 13 amino acids. Germline loops: CDR1 MDHEN, CDR2 SYDVKM. CDR3 amino acids: CASRSFQGMPLHF. The CDR3, as DNA: TGTGCCAGCAGGAGCTTTCAGGGAATGCCCCTCCACTTT.

The genes are TRBV4-2 and TRBJ2-3; TRBD2 matches 8 bases. CDR1 and CDR2 from the germline V gene are LGHNA and YNFKEQ. V gave up 1 base and J gave up 2 bases; unmatched junction bases: 5. The CDR3 is made up of 16 amino acids. For the CDR3, the DNA is TGTGCCAGCAGCCAAGTAGGGACTAGTCCCACAGATACGCAGTATTTT. Translated: CASSQVGTSPTDTQYF.

J is TRBJ1-4 and V is TRBV6-2 or TRBV6-3; the D is unclear. CDR1 and CDR2 from the germline V gene are MNHEY and SVGEGT. The CDR3 is 15 residues long. V lost 6 bases, J lost 4 bases, and 15 bases lay in between. CDR3 protein: CASSQQRLLNEKLFF. The CDR3 DNA sequence: TGTGCCAGCAGCCAGCAGCGCTTGCTTAATGAAAAACTGTTTTTT.

The CDR3 DNA reads as TGTGCCAGCAGCTCCCTACCGATGGTACAGCCCCAGCATTTT. It codes for CASSSLPMVQPQHF. This chain joins TRBV3-1 (or the pseudogene TRBV3-2) and TRBJ1-5, with unresolved D. The CDR3 contains 14 residues. CDR1 LGHDT and CDR2 YNNKEL come from the germline V gene (reference sequence). V lost 5 bases to trimming and J lost 7 bases, with 15 bases between them.

The chain links TRBV4-3 to TRBJ1-4; 8 nucleotides agree with TRBD1. The CDR3 contains 15 residues. V dropped 2 bases and J dropped 7; count of bases not matched to a gene: 6. From germline, CDR1 is LGHNA and CDR2 YSLEER. The CDR3 reads CASSQQGARGEKLFF. CDR3 DNA sequence: TGCGCCAGCAGCCAACAGGGGGCGCGAGGTGAAAAACTGTTTTTT.